This record covers a single T cell receptor beta chain. Study processing details: Cell counts per sample came from amplifying reference gene primers. Sequencing used immunoSEQ multiplex PCR; TCRdb keeps in-frame clones, though not all of them. D and trimming were read from the DNA, whereas the V and J calls and clone size are those reported in that table. This table holds some 140,000 clones, about 86% found once. This sample is drawn from a study of blood T cell repertoires in COVID-19. Study as a whole: Sites across the United States, Italy and Spain contributed samples from acute and convalescent COVID-19. In each case, the material was cDNA or gDNA derived from T cells, B-cell-depleted T cells, or PBMCs.

Germline assignment: CDR1 SGHTA and CDR2 FQGTGA. This CDR3 spans 14 amino acids. V was shortened by 3 bases and J by 6 bases, with 15 bases between the two germline ends. The TCR comes from an older woman with active or convalescent COVID-19. The rearrangement links TRBV7-3 to TRBJ2-7; D is perhaps TRBD2 (7 bases). Sequencing was performed on peripheral blood. CDR3 nucleotide sequence: TGTGCCAGCAGCTTTCTCGGGGGGCGGCGCGAGCAGTACTTC. Encoded protein: CASSFLGGRREQYF.